This T cell receptor beta chain emerged from a study of shared clonotypes between healthy human individuals. The study drew all its donors from Caucasian adults living in Nashville, Tennessee. This clone turned up a few times. Every unsorted PBMC PCR replicate was loaded with about 320 ng DNA, some 31,000 T cell genomes. Repertoires were generated with immunoSEQ multiplex PCR, while TCRdb's copy carries only in-frame clones and drops some. The profile covers about 100,000 clones, with more than 45% appearing a single time and roughly 15% taken by the ten largest. CDR3 length: 16 residues. Germline CDR1 SEHNR, CDR2 FQNEAQ (reference sequence). The V gene lost 3 bases and the J gene lost 1 base, with 13 bases spanning the gap.

The source is a woman between 40 and 50 years old in good health. Some clones in this sample may be carry-over from other donors' samples. The chain employs TRBV7-9 and TRBJ1-3, with D possibly matching TRBD1 (5 bases). The sequenced material came from PBMCs. The CDR3 spells CASSFRAVLSGNTIYF. The CDR3 DNA is TGTGCCAGCAGCTTCAGGGCGGTATTGTCTGGAAACACCATATATTTT.